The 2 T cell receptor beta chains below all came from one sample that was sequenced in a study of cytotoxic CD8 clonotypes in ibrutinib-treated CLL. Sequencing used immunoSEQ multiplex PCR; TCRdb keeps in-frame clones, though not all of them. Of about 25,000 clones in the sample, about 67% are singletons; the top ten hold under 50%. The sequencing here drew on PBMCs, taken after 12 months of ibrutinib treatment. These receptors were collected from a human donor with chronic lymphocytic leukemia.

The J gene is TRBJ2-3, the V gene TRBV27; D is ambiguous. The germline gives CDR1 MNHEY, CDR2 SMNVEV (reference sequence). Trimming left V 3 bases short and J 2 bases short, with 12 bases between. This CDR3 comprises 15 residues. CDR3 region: CASSLVAAFTDTQYF. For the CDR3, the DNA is TGTGCCAGCAGTTTGGTGGCGGCTTTCACAGATACGCAGTATTTT.

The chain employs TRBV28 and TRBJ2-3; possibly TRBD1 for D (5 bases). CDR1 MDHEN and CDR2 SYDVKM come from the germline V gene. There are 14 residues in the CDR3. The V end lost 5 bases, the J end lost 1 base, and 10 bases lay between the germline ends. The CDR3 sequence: CASSPQQGTDTQYF. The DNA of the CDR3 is TGTGCCAGCAGTCCTCAACAGGGCACAGATACGCAGTATTTT.